The 31 T cell receptor beta chains reported below all come from one sample, sequenced in a study of blood T cell repertoires in COVID-19. Profiled with immunoSEQ multiplex PCR; TCRdb holds only in-frame clones, not every one. The sample shows 100,000 or so clones, more than 70% of them seen only once. Sequencing was done on a sample of peripheral blood. These receptors originate from a woman in her 30s with acute or convalescent COVID-19.

The chain combines TRBV5-1 with TRBJ1-2; a weak D match, TRBD1 (5 bases). Germline CDR1 is SGHRS and CDR2 is YFSETQ. Trimming took off 4 bases at V and 4 bases at J, with 17 bases between the two ends. CDR3 length: 15 residues. The chain's CDR3 is CASSPSPGSSYGYTF. DNA of the CDR3: TGCGCCAGCAGCCCCAGTCCAGGGTCGTCCTATGGCTACACCTTC.

The chain couples TRBV27 to TRBJ1-2; D call uncertain. CDR1 and CDR2 from the germline V gene are MNHEY and SMNVEV (reference sequence). This CDR3 is built from 14 residues. The V end lost 6 bases, the J end lost 4 bases, and 15 bases lay between the germline ends. CDR3 region: CASSPHLGGYGYTF. CDR3 sequence (DNA): TGTGCCAGCAGCCCACATCTAGGAGGCTATGGCTACACCTTC.

The chain combines TRBV19 with TRBJ2-7, with 9 bases aligning to TRBD1. Germline V gene sequence: CDR1 LNHDA, CDR2 SQIVND (reference sequence). V dropped 6 bases and J dropped 2; count of bases not matched to a gene: 8. The CDR3 is 15 amino acids. This CDR3 reads CASSPGTGITYEQYF. For the CDR3, the DNA is TGTGCCAGTAGCCCCGGGACAGGGATAACCTACGAGCAGTACTTC.

The chain employs TRBV5-5 and TRBJ2-3; 7 nucleotides align to TRBD1. Per the germline V gene, CDR1 is SGHKS and CDR2 is YYEKEE (reference sequence). The CDR3 is 14 amino acids. V lost 4 bases and J lost 5; bases outside the gene matches: 7. CDR3 region: CASSTTAGGDTQYF. The CDR3 DNA sequence: TGTGCCAGCAGCACCACGGCAGGGGGAGATACGCAGTATTTT.

This clone was detected once. CDR3 nucleotides: TGTGCCAGCAGTTTTGGCCTCAACTATGGCTACACCTTC. This sequence encodes CASSFGLNYGYTF. The V and J genes are TRBV28 and TRBJ1-2; D is unresolved. The length of the CDR3 is 13 residues. Germline values: CDR1 MDHEN, CDR2 SYDVKM. Between the trimmed V and J ends, which lost 3 bases and 2 bases, there was a span of 7 bases.

The V gene is TRBV2, the J gene TRBJ2-3; possibly TRBD1 for D (6 bases). Germline assignment: CDR1 SNHLY and CDR2 FYNNEI. This CDR3 is 15 amino acids long. Trimming removed 2 bases at V and 1 base at J, with 10 bases between. As DNA, the CDR3 is TGTGCCAGCAGTGAACACAGGGTTGGCACAGATACGCAGTATTTT. Translating it yields CASSEHRVGTDTQYF.

The CDR3 loop reads CASSPPNRGRDQPQHF. The CDR3 nucleotides are TGTGCCAGCTCACCACCGAATAGGGGGCGCGATCAGCCCCAGCATTTT. This chain connects TRBV18 to TRBJ1-5; 7 bases match TRBD1. V shed 0 bases and J 5 bases; nucleotides not matched to a gene: 7. The CDR3 is 16 amino acids. The germline V gene encodes CDR1 KGHSH and CDR2 LQKENI.

V usage is TRBV5-1 and J usage is TRBJ2-7, with TRBD1 as a possible D gene (5 bases). CDR3 length: 13 amino acids. In germline, CDR1 is SGHRS, CDR2 YFSETQ. Trimming removed 4 bases from V and 2 bases from J, with 10 bases in between. CDR3 in amino acids: CASSREGAYEQYF. The DNA of the CDR3 is TGCGCCAGCAGCAGGGAAGGGGCCTACGAGCAGTACTTC.

This clone was seen only a few times. This chain connects TRBV5-1 to TRBJ2-3; 16 nucleotides match TRBD2. The ends lost 3 bases at V and 6 bases at J; junction bases unmatched: 13. Germline CDR1 SGHRS, CDR2 YFSETQ. CDR3 length: 19 amino acids. The CDR3 reads CASSSKTGTSGGAADTQYF. The DNA of the CDR3 is TGCGCCAGCAGCTCAAAGACCGGGACTAGCGGGGGGGCCGCCGATACGCAGTATTTT.

A single count supports this clone. This rearrangement joins TRBV10-1 to TRBJ2-7; 8 nucleotides agree with TRBD1. Germline assignment: CDR1 WNHNN and CDR2 SYGVQD (reference sequence). The V gene end was trimmed by 6 bases and the J gene end by 6 bases; junction bases not matched to a gene: 7. This CDR3 is 13 amino acids long. CDR3 protein: CASSAGQVSEQYF. CDR3 nucleotides: TGCGCCAGCAGCGCGGGACAGGTCTCCGAGCAGTACTTC.

The chain is built from TRBV28 and TRBJ1-4; 9 bases line up with TRBD1. Germline CDR1 MDHEN, CDR2 SYDVKM. This CDR3 spans 15 amino acids. J lost 7 bases, V lost 1 base, and 4 bases had no gene match. The DNA of the CDR3 is TGTGCCAGCAGTTTATTGGGGACAGGGCGTGAAAAACTGTTTTTT. Protein product: CASSLLGTGREKLFF.

The chain has TRBV5-1 and TRBJ1-2; tentatively, D is TRBD1 (6 bases). The CDR3 loop spans 12 amino acids. V lost 5 bases, J lost 8 bases, and 13 bases lay in between. CDR1 and CDR2 from the germline V gene are SGHRS and YFSETQ. CDR3 amino acids: CASSSGAVGYTF. The DNA of the CDR3 is TGCGCCAGCAGTTCAGGGGCGGTAGGCTACACCTTC.

The rearrangement uses TRBV27 and TRBJ2-2; D unresolved. Trimming pared 11 bases from V and 4 bases from J, leaving 14 bases between. Germline CDR1 and CDR2: MNHEY and SMNVEV (reference sequence). CDR3 length: 13 amino acids. The CDR3 bases are TGTGCCTCGAGGCCCTTCGCCACCGGGGAGCTGTTTTTT. As protein: CASRPFATGELFF.

The chain recombines TRBV11-3 with TRBJ1-4, with D perhaps matching TRBD1 (5 bases). Trimming shortened V by 3 bases and J by 0 bases, and 8 bases separated the two germline ends. Germline lookup yields CDR1 SGHNT and CDR2 YENEEA. The CDR3 spans 15 residues. The DNA of the CDR3 is TGTGCCAGCAGCTTTGGACAAGCAACTAATGAAAAACTGTTTTTT. Encoded protein: CASSFGQATNEKLFF.

The chain carries TRBV29-1 and TRBJ2-7, with 8 bases identical to TRBD1. The germline V gene has CDR1 SQVTM and CDR2 ANQGSEA. The CDR3 runs 14 residues. V dropped 4 bases and J dropped 2; count of bases not matched to a gene: 7. The CDR3 DNA reads TGCAGCGTTGTTCAGGGGGCGGATCCCTACGAGCAGTACTTC. Its protein is CSVVQGADPYEQYF.

The chain is built from TRBV6-5 and TRBJ2-5, with D maybe TRBD2 (6 bases). V lost 4 bases, J lost 5 bases, and 11 bases lay in between. The CDR3 loop spans 13 amino acids. From germline, CDR1 is MNHEY and CDR2 SVGAGI. CDR3 nucleotide sequence: TGTGCCAGCAGTTCCCCCGGAGGGGAGACCCAGTACTTC. Residues: CASSSPGGETQYF.

This chain uses TRBV28 with TRBJ2-1; 11 bases are shared with TRBD2. The germline V gene encodes CDR1 MDHEN and CDR2 SYDVKM. This CDR3 contains 12 residues. Losses at the gene ends were 5 bases for V and 10 bases for J; bases not matched to a gene: 1. CDR3 sequence reads: CASSTSGGEQFF. The CDR3 DNA follows: TGTGCCAGCAGTACTAGCGGGGGCGAGCAGTTCTTC.

The chain combines TRBV19 with TRBJ1-2; D is possibly TRBD1 (5 bases). Per germline, CDR1 LNHDA and CDR2 SQIVND (reference sequence). The CDR3 is made up of 17 amino acids. Trimming cost V 7 bases and J 3 bases, with 24 bases left between them. CDR3 nucleotides: TGTGCCAGTACCACCTCCGGGATTTTCGGAGGGGACTATGGCTACACCTTC. Translation gives CASTTSGIFGGDYGYTF. The whole variable domain, filled in from reference TRBV19 and TRBJ1-2, reads DGGITQSPKYLFRKEGQNVTLSCEQNLNHDAMYWYRQDPGQGLRLIYYSQIVNDFQKGDIAEGYSVSREKKESFPLTVTSAQKNPTAFYLCASTTSGIFGGDYGYTFGSGTRLTVV.

The chain combines TRBV15 with TRBJ2-7, with 7 bases identical to TRBD2. With V trimmed by 0 bases and J by 7 bases, 9 bases remained unmatched. Germline V lookup: CDR1 LNHNV, CDR2 YYDKDF (reference sequence). The length of the CDR3 is 15 residues. The CDR3 is CATSRDVADGGEQYF. Here the CDR3 DNA reads TGTGCCACCAGCAGAGACGTCGCGGACGGGGGGGAGCAGTACTTC.

This chain joins TRBV27 and TRBJ1-2; 7 bases are a match to TRBD1. This CDR3 contains 15 residues. V dropped 3 bases and J dropped 6; count of bases not matched to a gene: 10. Germline V CDR1 and CDR2: MNHEY, SMNVEV (reference sequence). CDR3 in DNA: TGTGCCAGCAGTTTCGTAGGGGGCGGAACGGATGGCTACACCTTC. Its translation is CASSFVGGGTDGYTF.

The chain is built from TRBV7-9 and TRBJ2-7; possible D gene TRBD2, 6 bases. Between the trimmed V and J ends, which lost 0 bases and 4 bases, there was a span of 13 bases. CDR1 and CDR2 from the germline V gene are SEHNR and FQNEAQ (reference sequence). This CDR3 is 15 amino acids long. The CDR3 nucleotides are TGTGCCAGCAGCTTAGCGACTACGGGAGAATACGAGCAGTACTTC. Encoded protein: CASSLATTGEYEQYF.

The chain carries TRBV6-5 and TRBJ2-1; 8 bases map to TRBD1. There are 15 residues in the CDR3. Germline loops: CDR1 MNHEY, CDR2 SVGAGI. The J segment lost 8 bases and the V segment lost 6 bases, leaving 12 bases of the junction unmatched. The DNA for the CDR3 is TGTGCCAGCAGAGCCTTTGGACAGGGTGGCCATGAGCAGTTCTTC. This translates into CASRAFGQGGHEQFF.

This chain links TRBV7-2 with TRBJ2-7, with D perhaps matching TRBD1 (6 bases). Germline V lookup: CDR1 SGHTA, CDR2 FQGNSA. This CDR3 is 15 amino acids long. The V and J ends lost 5 bases and 7 bases respectively, with 21 bases between them. CDR3 DNA sequence: TGTGCCAGCAGCGTCCAGGGGCTCCTCCGAGATGAGCAGTACTTC. It specifies CASSVQGLLRDEQYF.

V and J are TRBV28 and TRBJ2-3; no firm D call. CDR3 size: 13 residues. CDR1 and CDR2 (germline): MDHEN, SYDVKM. Trimming stripped 3 bases from V and 2 bases from J, with 6 bases between. The CDR3 DNA reads as TGTGCCAGCAGTTTCAGGCTCACAGATACGCAGTATTTT. Its translation is CASSFRLTDTQYF.

J is TRBJ2-6 and V is TRBV28, with TRBD1 identical over 7 bases. With V trimmed by 7 bases and J by 0 bases, 12 bases remained unmatched. The CDR3 length is 18 residues. CDR1 and CDR2 from the germline V gene are MDHEN and SYDVKM. CDR3 DNA: TGTGCCAGCAATATCGACAGGGTCGGTTCCTCTGGGGCCAACGTCCTGACTTTC. It is translated as CASNIDRVGSSGANVLTF.

The rearrangement joins TRBV9 to TRBJ2-1; the match to TRBD1 covers 10 bases. Trimming removed 0 bases from V and 2 bases from J; junction bases left unmatched: 2. The germline gives CDR1 SGDLS, CDR2 YYNGEE. The CDR3 has 16 residues. CDR3 loop: CASSVVGTGAYNEQFF. The CDR3 nucleotides read TGTGCCAGCAGCGTAGTAGGGACAGGGGCCTACAATGAGCAGTTCTTC.

CDR3 region: CASSTLAGDPYNEQFF. The CDR3 DNA reads TGTGCCAGCAGTACCCTAGCGGGGGATCCCTACAATGAGCAGTTCTTC. This sequence joins TRBV6-6 and TRBJ2-1; 10 positions agree with TRBD2. The V segment lost 5 bases and the J segment 2 bases; nucleotides outside the gene matches: 6. Germline V lookup: CDR1 MNHNY, CDR2 SVGAGI (reference sequence). The CDR3 extends over 16 amino acids.

This clone was observed a handful of times. The V and J genes are TRBV7-8 and TRBJ1-3; TRBD1 aligns across 7 bases. Germline V lookup: CDR1 SGHVS, CDR2 FQNEAQ. The CDR3 is made up of 15 amino acids. Trimming removed 4 bases from V and 7 bases from J; junction bases left unmatched: 10. CDR3 nucleotide sequence: TGTGCCAGCAGCTCTACGACAGGGCTCTCGAACACCATATATTTT. Amino acids: CASSSTTGLSNTIYF.

V is TRBV28 and J is TRBJ2-7; 8 bases fit TRBD2. CDR3 length equals 16 residues. The V gene's germline CDR1 is MDHEN and CDR2 SYDVKM. The J segment lost 2 bases and the V segment lost 5 bases, leaving 11 bases of the junction unmatched. CDR3 nucleotide sequence: TGTGCCAGCAGTCCTCCTGGGGCGGGGGGACCCTACGAGCAGTACTTC. This codes for CASSPPGAGGPYEQYF.

The CDR3 DNA sequence: TGTGCCAGTAGCAACCGGTTCGAGCAGTACTTC. Translation: CASSNRFEQYF. The chain combines TRBV19 with TRBJ2-7; no reliable D call. Per the germline V gene, CDR1 is LNHDA and CDR2 is SQIVND (reference sequence). V shed 6 bases and J shed 6 bases, with 9 bases lying between them. CDR3 length: 11 residues.

The chain joins TRBV28 to TRBJ1-4; D might be TRBD1 (5 bases). CDR1 and CDR2 (germline): MDHEN, SYDVKM. The CDR3 spans 16 residues. With 5 bases removed from V and 3 bases from J, the gap between germline ends came to 16 bases. The CDR3 loop is CASSPRRGWANEKLFF. DNA of the CDR3: TGTGCCAGCAGTCCCCGGCGGGGGTGGGCTAATGAAAAACTGTTTTTT.